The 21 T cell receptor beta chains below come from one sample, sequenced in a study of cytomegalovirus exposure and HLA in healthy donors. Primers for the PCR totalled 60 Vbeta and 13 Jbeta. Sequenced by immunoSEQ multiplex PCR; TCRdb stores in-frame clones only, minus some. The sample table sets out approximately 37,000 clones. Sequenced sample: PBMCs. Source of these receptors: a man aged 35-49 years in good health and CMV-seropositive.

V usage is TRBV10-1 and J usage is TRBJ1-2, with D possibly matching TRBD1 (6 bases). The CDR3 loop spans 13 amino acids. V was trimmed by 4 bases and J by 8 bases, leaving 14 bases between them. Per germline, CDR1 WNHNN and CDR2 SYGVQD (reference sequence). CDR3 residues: CASSGPTGRGYTF. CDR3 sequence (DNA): TGCGCCAGCAGTGGACCGACAGGACGAGGCTACACCTTC.

DNA for the CDR3: TGTGCCAGCAGCTTATCAGGGTTGAAAAACATTCAGTACTTC. It yields the protein CASSLSGLKNIQYF. The chain recombines TRBV13 with TRBJ2-4, with D perhaps matching TRBD1 (5 bases). V was shortened by 2 bases and J by 4 bases, with 9 bases between the two germline ends. The length of the CDR3 is 14 residues. The V gene's germline CDR1 is PRHDT and CDR2 FYEKMQ (reference sequence).

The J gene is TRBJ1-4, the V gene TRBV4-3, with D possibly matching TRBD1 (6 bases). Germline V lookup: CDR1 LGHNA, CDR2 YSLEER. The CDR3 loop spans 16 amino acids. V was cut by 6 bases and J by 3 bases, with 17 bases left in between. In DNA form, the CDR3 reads TGCGCCAGCAGTCCCGCGGGGGCGGGTGCTAATGAAAAACTGTTTTTT. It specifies CASSPAGAGANEKLFF.

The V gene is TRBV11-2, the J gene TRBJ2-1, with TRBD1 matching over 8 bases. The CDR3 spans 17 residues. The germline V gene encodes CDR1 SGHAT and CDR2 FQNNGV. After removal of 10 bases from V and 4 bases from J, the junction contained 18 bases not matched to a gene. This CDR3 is CATAGQGADLGYNEQFF. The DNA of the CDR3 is TGTGCCACCGCGGGGCAGGGGGCCGACCTTGGGTACAATGAGCAGTTCTTC.

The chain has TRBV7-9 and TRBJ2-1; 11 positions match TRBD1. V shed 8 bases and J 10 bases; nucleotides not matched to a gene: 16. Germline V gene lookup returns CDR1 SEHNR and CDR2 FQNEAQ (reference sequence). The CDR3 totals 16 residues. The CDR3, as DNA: TGTGCCAGCGCTGAGCTTCCGGGACAGGGGGTATGGGAGCAGTTCTTC. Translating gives CASAELPGQGVWEQFF.

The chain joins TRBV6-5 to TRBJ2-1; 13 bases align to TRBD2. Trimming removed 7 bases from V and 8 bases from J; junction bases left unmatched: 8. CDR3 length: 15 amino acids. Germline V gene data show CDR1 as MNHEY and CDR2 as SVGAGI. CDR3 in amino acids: CASTEGGLAGYEQFF. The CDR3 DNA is TGTGCCAGCACCGAAGGGGGACTAGCGGGATATGAGCAGTTCTTC.

The CDR3 DNA is TGCGCCAGCAGTCATCCAAGTCAGAAGAATCAGCCCCAGCATTTT. Protein sequence: CASSHPSQKNQPQHF. V gene TRBV23-1 combines with J gene TRBJ1-5; no clear D gene. TRBV23-1 is an ORF, with its function uncertain. V was pared by 3 bases and J by 4 bases, with 13 bases between. This CDR3 contains 15 residues.

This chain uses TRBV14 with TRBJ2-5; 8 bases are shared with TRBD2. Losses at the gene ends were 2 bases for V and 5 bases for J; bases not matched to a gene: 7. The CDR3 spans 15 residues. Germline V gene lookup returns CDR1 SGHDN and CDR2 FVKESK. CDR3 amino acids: CASSQNRLARETQYF. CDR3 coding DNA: TGTGCCAGCAGCCAAAACCGACTAGCGAGGGAGACCCAGTACTTC.

This CDR3 is CASSQGADTQYF. In DNA, the CDR3 is TGTGCCAGCAGTCAGGGGGCTGACACGCAGTATTTT. V and J are TRBV28 and TRBJ2-3, with 8 bases identical to TRBD1. Trimming cost V 5 bases and J 9 bases; bases outside gene matches: 4. The germline V gene encodes CDR1 MDHEN and CDR2 SYDVKM. The CDR3 runs 12 residues.

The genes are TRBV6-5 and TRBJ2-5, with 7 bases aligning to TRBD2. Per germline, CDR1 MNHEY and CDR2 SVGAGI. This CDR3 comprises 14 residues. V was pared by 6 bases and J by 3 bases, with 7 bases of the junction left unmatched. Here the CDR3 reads CASSRASGEETQYF. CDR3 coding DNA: TGTGCCAGCAGCCGAGCTAGCGGTGAAGAGACCCAGTACTTC.

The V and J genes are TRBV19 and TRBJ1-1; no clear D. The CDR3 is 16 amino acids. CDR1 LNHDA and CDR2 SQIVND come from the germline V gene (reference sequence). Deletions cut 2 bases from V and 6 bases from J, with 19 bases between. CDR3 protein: CASSITSSRGNPEAFF. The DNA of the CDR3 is TGTGCCAGTAGTATAACGTCTAGTCGGGGTAACCCTGAAGCTTTCTTT.

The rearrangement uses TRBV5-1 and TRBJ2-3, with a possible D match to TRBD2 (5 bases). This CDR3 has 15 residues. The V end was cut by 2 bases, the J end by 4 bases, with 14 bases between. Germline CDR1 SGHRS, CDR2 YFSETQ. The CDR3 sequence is CASSLGRGVADTQYF. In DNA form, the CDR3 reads TGCGCCAGCAGCTTAGGACGGGGAGTTGCAGATACGCAGTATTTT.

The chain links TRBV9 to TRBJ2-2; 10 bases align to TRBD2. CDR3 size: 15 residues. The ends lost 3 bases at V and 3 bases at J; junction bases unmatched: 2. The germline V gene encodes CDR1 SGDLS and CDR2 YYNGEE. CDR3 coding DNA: TGTGCCAGCAGCGAGGGACTAGCGTACACCGGGGAGCTGTTTTTT. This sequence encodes CASSEGLAYTGELFF.

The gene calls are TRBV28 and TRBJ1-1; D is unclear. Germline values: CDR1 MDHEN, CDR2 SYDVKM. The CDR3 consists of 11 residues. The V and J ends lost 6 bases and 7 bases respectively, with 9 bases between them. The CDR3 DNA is TGTGCCAGCAGCCGACGGAGTGAAGCTTTCTTT. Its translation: CASSRRSEAFF.

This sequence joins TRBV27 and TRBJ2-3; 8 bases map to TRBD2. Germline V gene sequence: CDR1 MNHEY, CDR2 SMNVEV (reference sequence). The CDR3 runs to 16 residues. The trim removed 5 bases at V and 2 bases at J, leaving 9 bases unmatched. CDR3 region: CASSLLRGGPTDTQYF. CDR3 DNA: TGTGCCAGCAGTCTCCTACGGGGGGGCCCCACAGATACGCAGTATTTT.

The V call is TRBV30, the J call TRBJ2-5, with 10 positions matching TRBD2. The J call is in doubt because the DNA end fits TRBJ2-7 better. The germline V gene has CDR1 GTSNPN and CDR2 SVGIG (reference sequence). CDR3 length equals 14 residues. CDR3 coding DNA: TGTGCCTGGAGTGTAACTAGCGGGATAGGCGAGCAGTACTTC. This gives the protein CAWSVTSGIGEQYF.

CDR3 protein: CAGRPGDILFF. The CDR3 DNA reads as TGTGCCGGCCGGCCGGGGGATATTCTGTTTTTT. This chain connects TRBV7-3 to TRBJ1-4, with D perhaps TRBD1 (5 bases). In germline, CDR1 is SGHTA, CDR2 FQGTGA. Trimming pared 11 bases from V and 14 bases from J, leaving 18 bases between. CDR3 length: 11 amino acids.

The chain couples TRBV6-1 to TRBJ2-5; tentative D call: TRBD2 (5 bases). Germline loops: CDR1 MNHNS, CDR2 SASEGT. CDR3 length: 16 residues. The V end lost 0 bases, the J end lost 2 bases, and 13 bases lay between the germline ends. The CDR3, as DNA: TGTGCCAGCAGTGAAGCCAAGTACACTAGTCAAGAGACCCAGTACTTC. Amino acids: CASSEAKYTSQETQYF.

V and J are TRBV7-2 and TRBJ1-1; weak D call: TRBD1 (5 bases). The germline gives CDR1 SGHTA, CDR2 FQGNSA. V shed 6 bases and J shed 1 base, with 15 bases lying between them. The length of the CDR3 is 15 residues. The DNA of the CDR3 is TGTGCCAGCAGGCCTAGTTGGGGCACGAACACTGAAGCTTTCTTT. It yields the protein CASRPSWGTNTEAFF.

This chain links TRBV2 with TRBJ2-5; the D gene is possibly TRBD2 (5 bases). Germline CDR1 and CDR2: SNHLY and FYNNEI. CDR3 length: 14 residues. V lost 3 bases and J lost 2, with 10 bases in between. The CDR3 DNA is TGTGCCAGCAGTGAGGGTAGCGTTCAAGAGACCCAGTACTTC. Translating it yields CASSEGSVQETQYF.

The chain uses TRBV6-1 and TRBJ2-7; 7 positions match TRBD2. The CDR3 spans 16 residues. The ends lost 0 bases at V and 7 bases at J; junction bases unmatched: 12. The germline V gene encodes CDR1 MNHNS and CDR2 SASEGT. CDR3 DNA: TGTGCCAGCAGTGAAGCGGGTATGGGACTAACCACAGAGCAGTACTTC. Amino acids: CASSEAGMGLTTEQYF.